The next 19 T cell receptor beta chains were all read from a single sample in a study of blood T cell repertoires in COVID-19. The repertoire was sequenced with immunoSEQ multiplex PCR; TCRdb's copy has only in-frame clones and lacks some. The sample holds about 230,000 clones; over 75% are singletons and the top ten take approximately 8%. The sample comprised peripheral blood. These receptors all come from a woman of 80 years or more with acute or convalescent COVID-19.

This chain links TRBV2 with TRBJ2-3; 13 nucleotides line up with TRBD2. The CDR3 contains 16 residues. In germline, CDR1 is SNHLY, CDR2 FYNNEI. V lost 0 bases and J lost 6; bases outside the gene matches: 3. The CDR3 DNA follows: TGTGCCAGCAGTGAAGCGACTAGCGGGGGGTGGGATACGCAGTATTTT. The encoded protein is CASSEATSGGWDTQYF.

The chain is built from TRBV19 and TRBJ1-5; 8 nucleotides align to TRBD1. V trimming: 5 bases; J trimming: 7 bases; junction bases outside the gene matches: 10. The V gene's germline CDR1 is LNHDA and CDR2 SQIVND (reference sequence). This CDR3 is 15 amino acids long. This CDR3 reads CASSPPGQGRQPQHF. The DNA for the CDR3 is TGTGCCAGTAGTCCCCCAGGACAGGGCCGGCAGCCCCAGCATTTT.

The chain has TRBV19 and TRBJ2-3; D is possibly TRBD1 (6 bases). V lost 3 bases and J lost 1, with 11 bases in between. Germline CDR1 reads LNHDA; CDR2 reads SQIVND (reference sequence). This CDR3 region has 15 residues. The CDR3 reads CASSIRGVGTDTQYF. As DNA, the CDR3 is TGTGCCAGTAGTATCAGGGGCGTTGGCACAGATACGCAGTATTTT.

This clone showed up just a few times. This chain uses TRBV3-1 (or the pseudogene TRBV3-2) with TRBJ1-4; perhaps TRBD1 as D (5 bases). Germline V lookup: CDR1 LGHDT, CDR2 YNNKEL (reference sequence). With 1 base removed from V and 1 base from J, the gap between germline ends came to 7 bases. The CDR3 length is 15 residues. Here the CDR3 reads CASSQAGLTNEKLFF. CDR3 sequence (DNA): TGTGCCAGCAGCCAAGCAGGGTTAACTAATGAAAAACTGTTTTTT.

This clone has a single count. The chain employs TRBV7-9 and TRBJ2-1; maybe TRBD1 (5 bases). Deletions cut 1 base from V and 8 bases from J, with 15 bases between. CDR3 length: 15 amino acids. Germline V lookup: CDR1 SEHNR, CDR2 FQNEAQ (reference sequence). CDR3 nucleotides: TGTGCCAGCAGCTTAGGAGGCGACAGCCTCGATGAGCAGTTCTTC. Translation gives CASSLGGDSLDEQFF. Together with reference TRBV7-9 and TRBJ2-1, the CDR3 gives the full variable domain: DTGVSQNPRHKITKRGQNVTFRCDPISEHNRLYWYRQTLGQGPEFLTYFQNEAQLEKSRLLSDRFSAERPKGSFSTLEIQRTEQGDSAMYLCASSLGGDSLDEQFFGPGTRLTVL.

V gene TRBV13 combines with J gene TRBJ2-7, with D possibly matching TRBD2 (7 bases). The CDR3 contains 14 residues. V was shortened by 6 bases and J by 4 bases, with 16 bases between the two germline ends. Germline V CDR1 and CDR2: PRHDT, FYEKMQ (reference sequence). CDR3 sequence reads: CASRRGGARYEQYF. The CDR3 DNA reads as TGTGCCAGCAGGAGGGGGGGGGCTAGGTACGAGCAGTACTTC.

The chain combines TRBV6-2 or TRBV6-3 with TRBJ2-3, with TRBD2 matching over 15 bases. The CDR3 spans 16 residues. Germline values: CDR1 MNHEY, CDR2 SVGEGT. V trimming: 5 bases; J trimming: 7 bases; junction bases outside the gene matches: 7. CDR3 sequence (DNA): TGTGCCAGCAGTCCGGGACTAGCGGGAGGCTCACATACGCAGTATTTT. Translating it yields CASSPGLAGGSHTQYF.

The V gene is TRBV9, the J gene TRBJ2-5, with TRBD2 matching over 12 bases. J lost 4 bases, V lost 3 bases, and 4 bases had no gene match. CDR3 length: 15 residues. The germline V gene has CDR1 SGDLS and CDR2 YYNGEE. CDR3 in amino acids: CASSAPGLAGETQYF. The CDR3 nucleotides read TGTGCCAGCAGCGCTCCGGGACTAGCGGGAGAGACCCAGTACTTC.

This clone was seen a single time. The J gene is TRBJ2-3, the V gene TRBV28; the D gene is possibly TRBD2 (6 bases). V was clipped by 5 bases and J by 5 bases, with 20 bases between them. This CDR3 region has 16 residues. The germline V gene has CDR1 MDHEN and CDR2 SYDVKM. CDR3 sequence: CASSPLGVAVKDTQYF. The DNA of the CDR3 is TGTGCCAGCAGTCCTCTGGGGGTAGCGGTGAAAGATACGCAGTATTTT.

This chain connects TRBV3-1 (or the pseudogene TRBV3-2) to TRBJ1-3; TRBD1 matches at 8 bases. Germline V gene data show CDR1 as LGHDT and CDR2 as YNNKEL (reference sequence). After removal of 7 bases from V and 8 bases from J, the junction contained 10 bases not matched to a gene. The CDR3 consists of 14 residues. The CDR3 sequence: CASNTGGLSDTIYF. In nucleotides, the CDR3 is TGTGCCAGCAACACAGGGGGACTTTCGGACACCATATATTTT.

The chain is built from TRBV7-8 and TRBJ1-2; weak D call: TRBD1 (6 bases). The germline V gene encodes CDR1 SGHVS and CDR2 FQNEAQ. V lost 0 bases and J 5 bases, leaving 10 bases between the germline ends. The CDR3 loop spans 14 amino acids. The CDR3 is CASSLAGGAYGYTF. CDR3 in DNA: TGTGCCAGCAGCTTAGCCGGGGGGGCTTATGGCTACACCTTC.

The CDR3 sequence is CASSPLRDQPQHF. CDR3 DNA: TGTGCCAGCTCACCCCTCAGGGATCAGCCCCAGCATTTT. This sequence joins TRBV18 and TRBJ1-5; D possibly corresponds to TRBD1 (5 bases). CDR1 KGHSH and CDR2 LQKENI come from the germline V gene. This CDR3 has 13 amino acids. The germline V and J ends were trimmed by 3 bases and 5 bases, with 8 bases remaining between them.

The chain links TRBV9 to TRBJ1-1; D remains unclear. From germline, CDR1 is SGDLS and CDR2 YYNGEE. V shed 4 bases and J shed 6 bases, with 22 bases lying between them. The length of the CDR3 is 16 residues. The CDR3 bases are TGTGCCAGCAGCCCCGGTGTCGCGGGCGGACGGGCTGAAGCTTTCTTT. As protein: CASSPGVAGGRAEAFF.

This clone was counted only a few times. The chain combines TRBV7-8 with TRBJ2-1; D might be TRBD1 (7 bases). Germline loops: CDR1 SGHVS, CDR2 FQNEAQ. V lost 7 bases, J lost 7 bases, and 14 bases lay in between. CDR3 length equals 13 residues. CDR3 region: CASKQGRSNEQFF. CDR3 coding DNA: TGTGCCAGCAAACAGGGGAGGTCTAATGAGCAGTTCTTC.

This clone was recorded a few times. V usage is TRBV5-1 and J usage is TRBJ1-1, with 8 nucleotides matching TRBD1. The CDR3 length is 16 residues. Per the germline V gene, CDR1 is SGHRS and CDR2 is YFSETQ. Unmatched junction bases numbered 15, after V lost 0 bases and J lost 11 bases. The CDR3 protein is CASSLELGQAGGRAFF. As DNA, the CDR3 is TGCGCCAGCAGCTTGGAATTGGGACAGGCGGGTGGGAGGGCTTTCTTT.

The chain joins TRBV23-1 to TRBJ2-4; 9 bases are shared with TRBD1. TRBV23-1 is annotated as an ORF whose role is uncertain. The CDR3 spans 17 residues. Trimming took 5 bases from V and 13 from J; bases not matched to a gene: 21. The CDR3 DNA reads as TGCGCCAGCAGTGGCCGGGACAGGGATTTGAGGACCTGGTCCCAGTACTTC. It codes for CASSGRDRDLRTWSQYF.

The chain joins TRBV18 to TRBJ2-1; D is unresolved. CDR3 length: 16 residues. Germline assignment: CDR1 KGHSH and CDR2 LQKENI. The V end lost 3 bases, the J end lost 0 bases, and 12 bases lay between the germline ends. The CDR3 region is CASSPYVTSSYNEQFF. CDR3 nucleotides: TGTGCCAGCTCACCGTACGTCACGAGCTCCTACAATGAGCAGTTCTTC.

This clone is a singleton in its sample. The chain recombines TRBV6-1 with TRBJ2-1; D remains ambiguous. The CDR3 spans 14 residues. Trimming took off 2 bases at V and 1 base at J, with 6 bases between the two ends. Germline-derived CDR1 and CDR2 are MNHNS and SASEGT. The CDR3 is CASSEQLSYNEQFF. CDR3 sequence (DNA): TGTGCCAGCAGTGAACAACTTTCCTACAATGAGCAGTTCTTC.

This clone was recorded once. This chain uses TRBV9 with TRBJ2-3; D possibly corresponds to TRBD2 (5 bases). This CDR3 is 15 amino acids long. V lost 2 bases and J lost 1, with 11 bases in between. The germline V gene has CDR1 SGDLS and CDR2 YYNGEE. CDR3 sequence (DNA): TGTGCCAGCAGCGTGTCTCTAGCAGGCACAGATACGCAGTATTTT. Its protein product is CASSVSLAGTDTQYF. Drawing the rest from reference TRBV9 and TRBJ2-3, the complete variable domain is DSGVTQTPKHLITATGQRVTLRCSPRSGDLSVYWYQQSLDQGLQFLIQYYNGEERAKGNILERFSAQQFPDLHSELNLSSLELGDSALYFCASSVSLAGTDTQYFGPGTRLTVL.